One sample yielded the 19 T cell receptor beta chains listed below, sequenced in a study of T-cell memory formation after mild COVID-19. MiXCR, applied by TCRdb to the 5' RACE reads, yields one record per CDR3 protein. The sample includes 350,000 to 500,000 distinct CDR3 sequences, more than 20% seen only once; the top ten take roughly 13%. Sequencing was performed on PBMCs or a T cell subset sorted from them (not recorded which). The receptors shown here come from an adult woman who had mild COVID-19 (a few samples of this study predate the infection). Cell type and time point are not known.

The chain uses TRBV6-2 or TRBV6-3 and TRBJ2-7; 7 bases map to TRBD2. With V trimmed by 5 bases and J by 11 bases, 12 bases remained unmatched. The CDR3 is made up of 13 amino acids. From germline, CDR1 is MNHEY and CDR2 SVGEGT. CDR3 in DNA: TGTGCCAGCAGTCTACATAGCGGGCGAGGCGAGTACTTC. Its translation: CASSLHSGRGEYF.

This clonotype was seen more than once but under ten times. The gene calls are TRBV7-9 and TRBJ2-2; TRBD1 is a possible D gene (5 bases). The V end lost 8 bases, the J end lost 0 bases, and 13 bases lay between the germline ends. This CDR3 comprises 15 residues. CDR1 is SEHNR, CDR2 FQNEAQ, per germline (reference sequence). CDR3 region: CASPQWGTNTGELFF. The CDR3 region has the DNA TGTGCCAGCCCCCAATGGGGCACGAACACCGGGGAGCTGTTTTTT. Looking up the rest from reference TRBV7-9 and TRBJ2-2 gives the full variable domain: DTGVSQNPRHKITKRGQNVTFRCDPISEHNRLYWYRQTLGQGPEFLTYFQNEAQLEKSRLLSDRFSAERPKGSFSTLEIQRTEQGDSAMYLCASPQWGTNTGELFFGEGSRLTVL.

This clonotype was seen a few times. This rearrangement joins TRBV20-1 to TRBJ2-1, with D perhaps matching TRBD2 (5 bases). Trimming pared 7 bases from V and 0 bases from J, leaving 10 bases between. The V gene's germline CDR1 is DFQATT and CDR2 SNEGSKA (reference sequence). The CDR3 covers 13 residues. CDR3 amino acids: CSGGSSSYNEQFF. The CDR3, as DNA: TGCAGTGGAGGGTCAAGCTCCTACAATGAGCAGTTCTTC.

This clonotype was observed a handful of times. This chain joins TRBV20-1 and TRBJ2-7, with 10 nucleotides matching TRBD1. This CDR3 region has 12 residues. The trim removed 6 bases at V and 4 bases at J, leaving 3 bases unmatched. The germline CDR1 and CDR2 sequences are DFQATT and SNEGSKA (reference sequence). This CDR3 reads CSARTGGYEQYF. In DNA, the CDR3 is TGCAGTGCCCGGACAGGGGGGTACGAGCAGTACTTC.

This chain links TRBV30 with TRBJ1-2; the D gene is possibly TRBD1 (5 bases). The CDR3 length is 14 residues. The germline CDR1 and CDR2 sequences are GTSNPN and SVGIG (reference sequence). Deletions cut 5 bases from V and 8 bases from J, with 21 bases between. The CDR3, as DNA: TGTGCCTGGCAGGCTTGGTCAGGGTATGGAGGCTACACCTTC. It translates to CAWQAWSGYGGYTF.

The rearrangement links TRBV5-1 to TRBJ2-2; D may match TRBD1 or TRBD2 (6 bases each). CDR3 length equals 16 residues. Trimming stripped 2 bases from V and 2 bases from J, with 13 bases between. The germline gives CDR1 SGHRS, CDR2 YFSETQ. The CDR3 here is CASSLGGGTNTGELFF. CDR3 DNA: TGCGCCAGCAGCTTAGGAGGGGGGACAAACACCGGGGAGCTGTTTTTT.

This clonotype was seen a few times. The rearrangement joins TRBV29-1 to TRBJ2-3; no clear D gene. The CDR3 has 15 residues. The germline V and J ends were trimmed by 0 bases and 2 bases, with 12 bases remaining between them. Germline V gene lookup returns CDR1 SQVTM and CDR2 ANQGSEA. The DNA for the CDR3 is TGCAGCGTTGAAGATCCCGTTGACACCACAGATACGCAGTATTTT. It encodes CSVEDPVDTTDTQYF.

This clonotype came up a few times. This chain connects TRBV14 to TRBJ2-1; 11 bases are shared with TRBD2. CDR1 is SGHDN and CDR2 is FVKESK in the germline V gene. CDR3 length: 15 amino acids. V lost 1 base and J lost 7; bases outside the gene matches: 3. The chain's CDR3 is CASSQGASGGNEQFF. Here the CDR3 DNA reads TGTGCCAGCAGCCAAGGGGCTAGCGGGGGGAATGAGCAGTTCTTC.

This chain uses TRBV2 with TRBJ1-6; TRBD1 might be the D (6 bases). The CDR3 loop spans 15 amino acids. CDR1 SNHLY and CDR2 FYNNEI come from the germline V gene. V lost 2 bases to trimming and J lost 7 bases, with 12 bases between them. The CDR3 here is CASSETGTWNSPLHF. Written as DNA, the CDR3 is TGTGCCAGCAGTGAAACCGGGACATGGAATTCACCCCTCCACTTT.

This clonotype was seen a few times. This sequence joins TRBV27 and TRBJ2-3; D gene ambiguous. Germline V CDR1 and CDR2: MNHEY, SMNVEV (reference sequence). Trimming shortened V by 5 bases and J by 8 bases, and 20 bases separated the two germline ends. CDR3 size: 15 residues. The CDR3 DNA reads TGTGCCAGCAGTCCCGCTCGGGTTATGACTGGTACGCAGTATTTT. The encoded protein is CASSPARVMTGTQYF.

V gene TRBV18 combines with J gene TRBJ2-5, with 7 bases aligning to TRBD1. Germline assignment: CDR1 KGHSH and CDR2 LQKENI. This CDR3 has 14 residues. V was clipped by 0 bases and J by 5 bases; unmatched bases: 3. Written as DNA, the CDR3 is TGTGCCAGCTCACCACCGGACAGGACGGAGACCCAGTACTTC. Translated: CASSPPDRTETQYF.

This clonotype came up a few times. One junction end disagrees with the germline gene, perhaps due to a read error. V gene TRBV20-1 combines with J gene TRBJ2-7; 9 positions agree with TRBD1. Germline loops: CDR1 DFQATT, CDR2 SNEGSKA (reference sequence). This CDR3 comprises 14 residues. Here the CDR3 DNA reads TGCAGTGCTCGCCCGGGACAGGGTGGTTACGATCAGTACTTC. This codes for CSARPGQGGYDQYF.

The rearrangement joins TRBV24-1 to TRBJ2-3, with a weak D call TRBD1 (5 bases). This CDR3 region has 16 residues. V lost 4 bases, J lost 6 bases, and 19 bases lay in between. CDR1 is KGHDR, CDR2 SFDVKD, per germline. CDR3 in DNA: TGTGCCACCAGTGAGACCCTAAGGGGCTCGGGCGATACGCAGTATTTT. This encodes CATSETLRGSGDTQYF.

The CDR3 nucleotides read TGTGCCAGCAGCTACTTAGGCTTCCGGGCGGGTCAAGAGACCCAGTACTTC. The encoded protein is CASSYLGFRAGQETQYF. The chain uses TRBV7-9 and TRBJ2-5, with TRBD2 as a possible D gene (5 bases). Germline assignment: CDR1 SEHNR and CDR2 FQNEAQ (reference sequence). The CDR3 length is 17 residues. Trimming took off 4 bases at V and 2 bases at J, with 20 bases between the two ends.

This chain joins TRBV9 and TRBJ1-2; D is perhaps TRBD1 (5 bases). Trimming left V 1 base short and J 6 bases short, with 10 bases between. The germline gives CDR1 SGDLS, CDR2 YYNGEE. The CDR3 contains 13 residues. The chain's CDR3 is CASSVLPRDGYTF. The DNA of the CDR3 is TGTGCCAGCAGCGTACTCCCCAGGGATGGCTACACCTTC.

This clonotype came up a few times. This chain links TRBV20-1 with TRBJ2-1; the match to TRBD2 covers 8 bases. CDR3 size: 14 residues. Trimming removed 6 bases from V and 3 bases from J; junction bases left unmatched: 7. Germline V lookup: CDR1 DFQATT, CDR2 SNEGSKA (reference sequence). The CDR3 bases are TGCAGTGCGGCGGGGGGACAAAACTACAATGAGCAGTTCTTC. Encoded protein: CSAAGGQNYNEQFF.

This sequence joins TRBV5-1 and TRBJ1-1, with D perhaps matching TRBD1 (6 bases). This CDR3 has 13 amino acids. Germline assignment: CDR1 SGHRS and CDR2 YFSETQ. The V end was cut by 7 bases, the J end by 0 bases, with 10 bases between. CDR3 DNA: TGCGCCAGCTGTCAGGGGATGAACACTGAAGCTTTCTTT. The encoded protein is CASCQGMNTEAFF.

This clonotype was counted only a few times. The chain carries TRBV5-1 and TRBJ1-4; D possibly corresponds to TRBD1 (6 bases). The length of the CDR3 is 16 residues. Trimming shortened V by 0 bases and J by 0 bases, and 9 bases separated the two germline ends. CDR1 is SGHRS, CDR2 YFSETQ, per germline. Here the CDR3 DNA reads TGCGCCAGCAGCTTGGCACAGGGCGCAACTAATGAAAAACTGTTTTTT. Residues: CASSLAQGATNEKLFF.

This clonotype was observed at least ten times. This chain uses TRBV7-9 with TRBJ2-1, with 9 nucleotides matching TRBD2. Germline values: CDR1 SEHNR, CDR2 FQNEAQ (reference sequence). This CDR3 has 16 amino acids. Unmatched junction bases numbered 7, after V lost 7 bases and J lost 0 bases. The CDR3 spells CASNAYSGSSYNEQFF. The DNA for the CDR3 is TGTGCCAGCAACGCGTATAGCGGGAGCTCCTACAATGAGCAGTTCTTC.